This T cell receptor (beta chain) was captured in a study of blood T cell repertoires in COVID-19. Study-wide background: COVID-19 samples collected from the United States, Italy and Spain covered acute and convalescent phases. Nucleic acid was either cDNA or gDNA, and it came from T cells, B-cell-depleted T cells, or PBMCs.

Source study methods: Amplification of reference gene primers provided the estimated nucleated cell counts. Here immunoSEQ multiplex PCR was the method, and the copy in TCRdb shows in-frame clones only, minus some. V and J calls and clone size are given by that table; D and trimming were obtained from the DNA. Seen here are about 360,000 clones, around 87% observed once, and the top ten hold 3%. Germline CDR1 and CDR2: LNHDA and SQIVND (reference sequence). With V trimmed by 10 bases and J by 3 bases, 11 bases remained unmatched. The CDR3 is 15 amino acids. This rearrangement joins TRBV19 to TRBJ1-3; 8 positions agree with TRBD1. The receptor was isolated from a human donor in a cohort sampled during active COVID-19. Input material: peripheral blood. The CDR3 region is CATIRTGRHGNTIYF. Written as DNA, the CDR3 is TGTGCCACTATTCGGACAGGGCGACATGGAAACACCATATATTTT. The full variable domain, its missing parts supplied by reference TRBV19 and TRBJ1-3, is DGGITQSPKYLFRKEGQNVTLSCEQNLNHDAMYWYRQDPGQGLRLIYYSQIVNDFQKGDIAEGYSVSREKKESFPLTVTSAQKNPTAFYLCATIRTGRHGNTIYFGEGSWLTVV.